These 31 T cell receptor beta chains came from one sample sequenced in a study of T cells in Graves' hyperthyroidism and ophthalmopathy. Researchers amplified the TCR beta CDR3 regions from RNA transcripts. First-round RT-PCR with HTBI primers amplified the TCR CDR3 region. TCRdb redid the calling of the multiplex PCR reads with MiXCR, one entry per CDR3 protein. The sample has 700,000 or so distinct CDR3 sequences, roughly 17% seen once. The sequencing sample was made of blood. These receptors all stem from a young man with Graves' hyperthyroidism.

In this sample, this clonotype turned up many times. The chain carries TRBV7-2 and TRBJ1-2; D not resolved. Germline CDR1 is SGHTA and CDR2 is FQGNSA. This CDR3 is built from 15 residues. V lost 0 bases and J lost 4, with 12 bases in between. As DNA, the CDR3 is TGTGCCAGCAGCTTAGCGCGGGAGGTTAGCTATGGCTACACCTTC. It yields the protein CASSLAREVSYGYTF.

This clonotype was counted at least ten times. The chain has TRBV7-8 and TRBJ2-7; TRBD1 or TRBD2 may be the D gene (5 bases each). The CDR3 spans 15 residues. Trimming took off 8 bases at V and 8 bases at J, with 25 bases between the two ends. CDR1 SGHVS and CDR2 FQNEAQ come from the germline V gene. The CDR3 spells CASPKRDPPLWQQYF. CDR3 DNA sequence: TGTGCCAGCCCCAAACGGGACCCACCCCTTTGGCAGCAGTACTTC.

The DNA for the CDR3 is TGTGCCAGCAGTCCCTCGACAGGGCCTAGCTCCTACAATGAGCAGTTCTTC. Its translation is CASSPSTGPSSYNEQFF. This sequence joins TRBV6-5 and TRBJ2-1, with 7 positions matching TRBD1. The CDR3 length is 17 residues. The V segment lost 5 bases and the J segment 0 bases; nucleotides outside the gene matches: 10. Germline V gene lookup returns CDR1 MNHEY and CDR2 SVGAGI.

The table lists this clonotype with many counts. The CDR3 here is CASSRAGLLGGTRGEQFF. CDR3 DNA: TGTGCCAGCAGTAGGGCCGGACTCCTAGGGGGGACACGCGGTGAGCAGTTCTTC. The J gene is TRBJ2-1, the V gene TRBV28, with D perhaps being TRBD1 or TRBD2 (6 bases each). Germline V gene sequence: CDR1 MDHEN, CDR2 SYDVKM. The CDR3 runs 18 residues. Trimming took off 5 bases at V and 9 bases at J, with 29 bases between the two ends.

This clonotype was counted ten times or more. The rearrangement uses TRBV30 and TRBJ2-1; 7 bases match TRBD2. Germline CDR1 GTSNPN, CDR2 SVGIG (reference sequence). The CDR3 loop spans 13 amino acids. Losses at the gene ends were 3 bases for V and 1 base for J; bases not matched to a gene: 0. This CDR3 reads CAWSGGSYNEQFF. In DNA form, the CDR3 reads TGTGCCTGGAGCGGGGGGTCCTACAATGAGCAGTTCTTC.

This clonotype appeared many times. The chain links TRBV9 to TRBJ2-7, with D possibly matching TRBD2 (6 bases). V was shortened by 4 bases and J by 6 bases, with 17 bases between the two germline ends. The germline gives CDR1 SGDLS, CDR2 YYNGEE. The CDR3 spans 14 residues. CDR3 region: CASSTGSGLSEQYF. CDR3 DNA: TGTGCCAGCAGCACAGGCAGCGGGCTGAGCGAGCAGTACTTC.

In this sample, this clonotype turned up once. The chain is built from TRBV19 and TRBJ2-2; 8 bases are shared with TRBD1. The CDR3 contains 20 residues. V dropped 5 bases and J dropped 4; count of bases not matched to a gene: 21. Per germline, CDR1 LNHDA and CDR2 SQIVND (reference sequence). The CDR3, as DNA: TGTGCCAGTAGTCCCCGAGTTAGGACAGGGACTTCTCTAGGCACCGGGGAGCTGTTTTTT. It yields the protein CASSPRVRTGTSLGTGELFF.

This clonotype was detected ten times or more. This chain links TRBV6-2 or TRBV6-3 with TRBJ2-1; 13 bases line up with TRBD2. CDR1 MNHEY and CDR2 SVGEGT come from the germline V gene. Losses at the gene ends were 4 bases for V and 5 bases for J; bases not matched to a gene: 5. This CDR3 region has 16 residues. CDR3 loop: CASSSWTSGSNNEQFF. CDR3 DNA sequence: TGTGCCAGCAGTTCCTGGACTAGCGGGAGCAACAATGAGCAGTTCTTC.

The rearrangement uses TRBV9 and TRBJ2-3; 7 bases are shared with TRBD2. V dropped 6 bases and J dropped 0; count of bases not matched to a gene: 4. This CDR3 contains 14 residues. Germline-derived CDR1 and CDR2 are SGDLS and YYNGEE. The CDR3 loop is CASTAGVSTDTQYF. The CDR3 DNA reads as TGTGCCAGCACGGCGGGAGTTAGCACAGATACGCAGTATTTT.

The J gene is TRBJ1-2, the V gene TRBV29-1, with unresolved D. CDR3 size: 16 residues. Germline V CDR1 and CDR2: SQVTM, ANQGSEA. Trimming cost V 0 bases and J 6 bases, with 20 bases left between them. The DNA for the CDR3 is TGCAGCGTTGAAGATGACCGAAGGCAGAGCCCTCATGGCTACACCTTC. Amino acids: CSVEDDRRQSPHGYTF.

This clonotype was found many times. As DNA, the CDR3 is TGTGCCAGCTCGAGCGAGGACATCGCGTTGGAGACCCAGTACTTC. Its translation: CASSSEDIALETQYF. V and J are TRBV18 and TRBJ2-5; maybe TRBD1 (5 bases). The V end lost 6 bases, the J end lost 5 bases, and 19 bases lay between the germline ends. Germline CDR1 and CDR2: KGHSH and LQKENI. The CDR3 loop spans 15 amino acids.

This clonotype turned up a few times. The CDR3 spells CASSLEPELTGELFF. The CDR3 DNA is TGCGCCAGCAGCTTGGAACCTGAACTCACCGGGGAGCTGTTTTTT. V is TRBV5-1 and J is TRBJ2-2; unclear D gene. Trimming pared 0 bases from V and 4 bases from J, leaving 10 bases between. CDR1 is SGHRS, CDR2 YFSETQ, per germline. This CDR3 has 15 residues.

Many counts were recorded for this clonotype. The V call is TRBV28, the J call TRBJ2-3; D possibly matches TRBD1 or TRBD2 (5 bases each). The CDR3 totals 17 residues. V lost 5 bases and J lost 6, with 24 bases in between. Germline V gives CDR1 MDHEN, CDR2 SYDVKM. As DNA, the CDR3 is TGTGCCAGCAGTCCCCGGGGACGCGTTTTTAGCGCGGATACGCAGTATTTT. Protein product: CASSPRGRVFSADTQYF.

This clonotype appeared a few times. The chain is built from TRBV28 and TRBJ2-2, with TRBD1 as a possible D gene (6 bases). The CDR3 contains 16 residues. V was cut by 10 bases and J by 0 bases, with 18 bases left in between. Germline V CDR1 and CDR2: MDHEN, SYDVKM. CDR3 bases: TGTGCCACCACCCACGGGGACACGGCGAACACCGGGGAGCTGTTTTTT. It is translated as CATTHGDTANTGELFF.

The table lists this clonotype with many counts. The chain carries TRBV7-2 and TRBJ2-7; 10 bases agree with TRBD2. The CDR3 contains 15 residues. Trimming cost V 5 bases and J 4 bases; bases outside gene matches: 8. Germline loops: CDR1 SGHTA, CDR2 FQGNSA. In DNA, the CDR3 is TGTGCCAGCAGCACCCGGACTAGCGGATATTACGAGCAGTACTTC. Its translation: CASSTRTSGYYEQYF.

A few counts support this clonotype. This chain uses TRBV10-3 with TRBJ2-7, with 8 bases identical to TRBD2. The germline gives CDR1 ENHRY, CDR2 SYGVKD. V was pared by 4 bases and J by 2 bases, with 10 bases of the junction left unmatched. CDR3 length: 16 amino acids. The chain's CDR3 is CAISVVPGGPTYEQYF. DNA for the CDR3: TGTGCCATCAGTGTGGTCCCGGGAGGGCCCACCTACGAGCAGTACTTC.

There are a few counts of this clonotype. This chain links TRBV10-3 with TRBJ2-1; possibly TRBD2 for D (6 bases). In germline, CDR1 is ENHRY, CDR2 SYGVKD. V lost 0 bases, J lost 9 bases, and 9 bases lay in between. The CDR3 is 13 amino acids. The CDR3 reads CAISESVGGEQFF. The CDR3, as DNA: TGTGCCATCAGTGAGTCGGTGGGGGGTGAGCAGTTCTTC.

This clonotype was detected a few times. The chain employs TRBV6-1 and TRBJ2-2; D gene uncertain. Per germline, CDR1 MNHNS and CDR2 SASEGT. Trimming pared 10 bases from V and 8 bases from J, leaving 14 bases between. The CDR3 has 12 residues. CDR3 bases: TGTGCCACCCCCGGTCAGTCGGGGGAGCTGTTTTTT. Encoded protein: CATPGQSGELFF.

This clonotype has ten or more counts. This chain joins TRBV28 and TRBJ2-3; tentative D call: TRBD2 (6 bases). Germline lookup yields CDR1 MDHEN and CDR2 SYDVKM. Trimming removed 7 bases at V and 2 bases at J, with 10 bases between. The CDR3 sequence is 13 residues long. CDR3 in DNA: TGTGCCAGCAAGGAGGGGAACACAGATACGCAGTATTTT. Translation gives CASKEGNTDTQYF. Full variable domain (outside the CDR3, taken from reference TRBV28 and TRBJ2-3): DVKVTQSSRYLVKRTGEKVFLECVQDMDHENMFWYRQDPGLGLRLIYFSYDVKMKEKGDIPEGYSVSREKKERFSLILESASTNQTSMYLCASKEGNTDTQYFGPGTRLTVL.

Notes on this clonotype: Possible read error: a much larger clone is one base away. V and J are TRBV5-1 and TRBJ2-1; perhaps TRBD1 as D (6 bases). There are 16 residues in the CDR3. Germline lookup yields CDR1 SGHRS and CDR2 YFSETQ. V was clipped by 2 bases and J by 12 bases, with 24 bases between them. The CDR3 here is CASSFRTALGVDGQFF. Written as DNA, the CDR3 is TGCGCCAGCAGCTTCCGGACAGCTCTAGGGGTCGATGGGCAGTTCTTC.

The table lists this clonotype with many counts. V and J are TRBV11-2 and TRBJ1-5; D remains unclear. Trimming took off 0 bases at V and 4 bases at J, with 4 bases between the two ends. In germline, CDR1 is SGHAT, CDR2 FQNNGV. CDR3 length: 13 amino acids. This CDR3 is CASSLDRNQPQHF. DNA for the CDR3: TGTGCCAGCAGCTTAGACAGGAATCAGCCCCAGCATTTT.

The chain couples TRBV19 to TRBJ1-1; tentatively, D is TRBD1 (6 bases). Looked up from germline, CDR1 is LNHDA and CDR2 is SQIVND (reference sequence). The ends were cut back, 5 bases at V and 1 base at J, with 11 bases in the middle. The CDR3 is 14 amino acids. The CDR3 coding sequence is TGTGCCAGTAGTTCGGGGGGCTGGAACACTGAAGCTTTCTTT. Protein sequence: CASSSGGWNTEAFF.

V gene TRBV4-2 combines with J gene TRBJ2-7, with D perhaps matching TRBD1 (7 bases). From germline, CDR1 is LGHNA and CDR2 YNFKEQ. The CDR3 has 15 residues. V lost 5 bases, J lost 2 bases, and 16 bases lay in between. As DNA, the CDR3 is TGTGCCAGCAGCAGTGGAGGGACAGTAGCCTACGAGCAGTACTTC. Its protein is CASSSGGTVAYEQYF.

In regard to this clonotype: A much more abundant neighbour one base away suggests this may be a read error. The rearrangement joins TRBV2 to TRBJ2-2, with D hard to call. The CDR3 is 14 residues long. Per the germline V gene, CDR1 is SNHLY and CDR2 is FYNNEI. V was pared by 5 bases and J by 7 bases, with 14 bases between. CDR3 in amino acids: CASSLIPTVGELFF. In DNA form, the CDR3 reads TGTGCCAGCAGTCTTATCCCGACCGTCGGGGAGCTGTTTTTT. The full variable domain, completed using reference TRBV2 and TRBJ2-2, is EPEVTQTPSHQVTQMGQEVILRCVPISNHLYFYWYRQILGQKVEFLVSFYNNEISEKSEIFDDQFSVERPDGSNFTLKIRSTKLEDSAMYFCASSLIPTVGELFFGEGSRLTVL.

This clonotype came up many times. The chain recombines TRBV20-1 with TRBJ2-5; D unclear. There are 15 residues in the CDR3. Germline V gene sequence: CDR1 DFQATT, CDR2 SNEGSKA (reference sequence). V dropped 2 bases and J dropped 2 bases, with 15 bases sitting between them. DNA of the CDR3: TGCAGTGCTAGAACCTCCACGGGTAGACAAGAGACCCAGTACTTC. Amino acid sequence: CSARTSTGRQETQYF.

In this sample, this clonotype turned up a few times. For the CDR3, the DNA is TGTGCCAGCAACACTCGTCGGGGACTAGTGTTCTTC. Protein product: CASNTRRGLVFF. This chain links TRBV11-2 with TRBJ2-1, with TRBD2 matching 8 bases. Losses at the gene ends were 7 bases for V and 15 bases for J; bases not matched to a gene: 11. Germline CDR1 and CDR2: SGHAT and FQNNGV. The length of the CDR3 is 12 residues.

This clonotype appeared a few times. The chain carries TRBV6-1 and TRBJ2-3, with D unclear. Trimming left V 5 bases short and J 0 bases short, with 9 bases between. The CDR3 is 14 residues long. Germline V CDR1 and CDR2: MNHNS, SASEGT. The CDR3 here is CASSYGKSTDTQYF. In DNA form, the CDR3 reads TGTGCCAGCAGTTACGGCAAAAGCACAGATACGCAGTATTTT.

The V gene is TRBV12-3 or TRBV12-4, the J gene TRBJ2-5, with 11 bases fitting TRBD2. This CDR3 has 15 amino acids. Trimming took 3 bases from V and 4 from J; bases not matched to a gene: 4. CDR3 region: CASSFELAGGETQYF. CDR3 nucleotides: TGTGCCAGCAGTTTTGAGCTAGCGGGAGGAGAGACCCAGTACTTC.

This clonotype was seen repeatedly, ten times or more. This rearrangement joins TRBV18 to TRBJ2-5; 8 positions match TRBD2. The trim removed 0 bases at V and 5 bases at J, leaving 5 bases unmatched. This CDR3 region has 15 residues. From germline, CDR1 is KGHSH and CDR2 LQKENI. In nucleotides, the CDR3 is TGTGCCAGCTCACCACCAGCGGGAGCTCGGGAGACCCAGTACTTC. It encodes CASSPPAGARETQYF. The full variable domain, rest sourced from reference TRBV18 and TRBJ2-5, is NAGVMQNPRHLVRRRGQEARLRCSPMKGHSHVYWYRQLPEEGLKFMVYLQKENIIDESGMPKERFSAEFPKEGPSILRIQQVVRGDSAAYFCASSPPAGARETQYFGPGTRLLVL.

V usage is TRBV7-6 and J usage is TRBJ2-1, with TRBD2 as a possible D gene (6 bases). V lost 7 bases and J lost 2, with 9 bases in between. This CDR3 has 13 residues. Germline V gives CDR1 SGHVS, CDR2 FNYEAQ. The CDR3 DNA reads as TGTGCCAGCACGGAGGGGACCTACAATGAGCAGTTCTTC. Its protein product is CASTEGTYNEQFF.

The sample holds many counts of this clonotype. The V call is TRBV7-9, the J call TRBJ2-3; 8 nucleotides agree with TRBD1. The CDR3 has 15 amino acids. Trimming removed 5 bases from V and 3 bases from J; junction bases left unmatched: 7. CDR1 is SEHNR and CDR2 is FQNEAQ in the germline V gene (reference sequence). The CDR3 nucleotides are TGTGCCAGCAGCCCCCGACAGGGGAAGACAGATACGCAGTATTTT. Its translation: CASSPRQGKTDTQYF.